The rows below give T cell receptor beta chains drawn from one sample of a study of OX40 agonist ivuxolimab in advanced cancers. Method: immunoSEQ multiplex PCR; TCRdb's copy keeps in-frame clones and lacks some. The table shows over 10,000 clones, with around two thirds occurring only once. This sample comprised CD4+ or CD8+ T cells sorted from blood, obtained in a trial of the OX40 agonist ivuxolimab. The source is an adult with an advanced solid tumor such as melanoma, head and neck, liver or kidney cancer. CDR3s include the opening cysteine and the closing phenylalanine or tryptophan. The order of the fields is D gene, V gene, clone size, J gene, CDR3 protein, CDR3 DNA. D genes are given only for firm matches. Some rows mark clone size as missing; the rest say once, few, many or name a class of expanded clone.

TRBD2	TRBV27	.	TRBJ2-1	CASTGWLAGVREQFF	TGTGCCAGCACTGGCTGGCTAGCGGGAGTAAGGGAGCAGTTCTTC
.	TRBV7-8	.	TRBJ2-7	CASSFRAEFSYEQYF	TGTGCCAGCAGCTTTAGGGCCGAGTTTTCCTACGAGCAGTACTTC
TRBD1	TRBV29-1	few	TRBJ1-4	CSVRRQGLNEKLFF	TGCAGCGTGAGGCGACAGGGACTCAATGAAAAACTGTTTTTT
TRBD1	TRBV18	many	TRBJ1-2	CASSPPGTDYGYTF	TGTGCCAGCTCACCACCGGGGACAGACTATGGCTACACCTTC
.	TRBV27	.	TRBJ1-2	CASSFGGSYGYTF	TGTGCCAGCAGTTTTGGGGGGTCCTATGGCTACACCTTC
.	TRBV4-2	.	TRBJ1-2	CASSPLQGPEGYTF	TGTGCCAGCAGCCCCCTACAGGGTCCGGAGGGCTACACCTTC
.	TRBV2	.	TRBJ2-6	CASSDDLQRPSRSGANVLTF	TGTGCCAGCAGTGATGACCTTCAGAGACCTAGTCGTTCTGGGGCCAACGTCCTGACTTTC
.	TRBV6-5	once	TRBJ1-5	CASSGGEPQHF	TGTGCCAGCAGCGGGGGCGAGCCCCAGCATTTT
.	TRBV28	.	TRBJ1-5	CASSKLLTEQPQHF	TGTGCCAGCAGCAAGTTACTAACAGAACAGCCCCAGCATTTT
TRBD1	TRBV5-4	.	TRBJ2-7	CASSSGDRSSYEQYF	TGTGCCAGCAGCTCTGGGGACAGAAGCTCCTACGAGCAGTACTTC
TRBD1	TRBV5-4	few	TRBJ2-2	CASSLAGTGITGELFF	TGTGCCAGCAGCTTAGCAGGGACAGGGATCACCGGGGAGCTGTTTTTT
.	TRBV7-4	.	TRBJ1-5	CASSLGAADGPQHF	TGTGCCAGCAGCTTAGGAGCGGCGGACGGGCCCCAGCATTTT
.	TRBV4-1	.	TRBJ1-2	CASSPRQSLGLALNYGYTF	TGCGCCAGCAGCCCCCGGCAGAGTCTTGGGCTGGCCCTCAACTATGGCTACACCTTC
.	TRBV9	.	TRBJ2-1	CASSVGQYLRYEQFF	TGTGCCAGCAGCGTAGGGCAGTACCTTCGGTATGAGCAGTTCTTC
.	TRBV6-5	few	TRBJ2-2	CASRKTLTGELFF	TGTGCCAGCAGGAAGACCCTCACCGGGGAGCTGTTTTTT
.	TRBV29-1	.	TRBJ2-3	CSVGSGIGLPSTDTQYF	TGCAGCGTTGGGTCAGGGATCGGCCTTCCTAGCACAGATACGCAGTATTTT
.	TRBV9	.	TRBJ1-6	CASSVRVNSPLHF	TGTGCCAGCAGCGTGAGGGTTAATTCACCCCTCCACTTT
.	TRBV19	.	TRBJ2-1	CASSIPSGAEYNEQFF	TGTGCCAGTAGTATACCCTCGGGGGCCGAGTACAATGAGCAGTTCTTC